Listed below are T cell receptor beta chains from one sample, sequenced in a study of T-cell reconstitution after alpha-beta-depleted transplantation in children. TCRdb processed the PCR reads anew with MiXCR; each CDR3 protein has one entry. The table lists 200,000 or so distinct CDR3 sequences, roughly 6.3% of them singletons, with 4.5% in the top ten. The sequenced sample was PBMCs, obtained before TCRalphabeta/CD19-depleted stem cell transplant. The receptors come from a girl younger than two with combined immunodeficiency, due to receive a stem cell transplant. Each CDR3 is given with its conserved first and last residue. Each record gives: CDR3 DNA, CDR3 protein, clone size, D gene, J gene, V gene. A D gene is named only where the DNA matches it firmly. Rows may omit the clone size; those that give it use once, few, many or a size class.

CDR3 DNA: TGTGCCAGCAGCTTGTACACTGAAGCTTTCTTT
CDR3 protein: CASSLYTEAFF
clone size: many
D gene: .
J gene: TRBJ1-1
V gene: TRBV5-6

CDR3 DNA: TGTGCCAGCAGCTCAAGCGGGAGCTCCTACAATGAGCAGTTCTTC
CDR3 protein: CASSSSGSSYNEQFF
clone size: many
D gene: TRBD2
J gene: TRBJ2-1
V gene: TRBV6-2/TRBV6-3

CDR3 DNA: TGCAGTGCGGAACTAGCGGGGGTCACAGATACGCAGTATTTT
CDR3 protein: CSAELAGVTDTQYF
clone size: many
D gene: TRBD2
J gene: TRBJ2-3
V gene: TRBV20-1

CDR3 DNA: TGTGCCACCAGTGACCACGGGACAGAAAATGAAAAACTGTTTTTT
CDR3 protein: CATSDHGTENEKLFF
clone size: many
D gene: TRBD1
J gene: TRBJ1-4
V gene: TRBV24-1

CDR3 DNA: TGCAGCGTCGACAGGGACACCGGGGAGCTGTTTTTT
CDR3 protein: CSVDRDTGELFF
clone size: many
D gene: TRBD1
J gene: TRBJ2-2
V gene: TRBV29-1

CDR3 DNA: TGCGCCAGCAGCCCCCTCGGAGGGCTGGTCACTGAAGCTTTCTTT
CDR3 protein: CASSPLGGLVTEAFF
clone size: many
D gene: .
J gene: TRBJ1-1
V gene: TRBV4-1

CDR3 DNA: TGTGCCAGCAGCCAACTCGTAGCGGAGGGGTACAATGAGCAGTTCTTC
CDR3 protein: CASSQLVAEGYNEQFF
clone size: many
D gene: .
J gene: TRBJ2-1
V gene: TRBV27

CDR3 DNA: TGCAGCGTTGAGGCGAGGGACAGGGGCTACGAGCAGTACTTC
CDR3 protein: CSVEARDRGYEQYF
clone size: many
D gene: TRBD1
J gene: TRBJ2-7
V gene: TRBV29-1

CDR3 DNA: TGTGCCAGCAGCGCCTCCGGGGGGGACACTGAAGCTTTCTTT
CDR3 protein: CASSASGGDTEAFF
clone size: many
D gene: .
J gene: TRBJ1-1
V gene: TRBV9

CDR3 DNA: TGTGCCAGCAGTTTCGGCGTCGGGAGGTCCGCCACCGGGGAGCTGTTTTTT
CDR3 protein: CASSFGVGRSATGELFF
clone size: many
D gene: TRBD2
J gene: TRBJ2-2
V gene: TRBV12-3/TRBV12-4

CDR3 DNA: TGTGCCATCAGTGTAGAGAGAAACCAAGAGACCCAGTACTTC
CDR3 protein: CAISVERNQETQYF
clone size: many
D gene: .
J gene: TRBJ2-5
V gene: TRBV10-3

CDR3 DNA: TGTGCCAGCAGCTTAGATCTGGCAGCCAACTATGGCTACACCTTC
CDR3 protein: CASSLDLAANYGYTF
clone size: many
D gene: .
J gene: TRBJ1-2
V gene: TRBV11-2

CDR3 DNA: TGTGCCAGCAGCTTAGTGGACAACGGGGGAGGGGAAAACACAGATACGCAGTATTTT
CDR3 protein: CASSLVDNGGGENTDTQYF
clone size: many
D gene: TRBD2
J gene: TRBJ2-3
V gene: TRBV13

CDR3 DNA: TGTGCCAGCAGCCGGGGGACAGTCTACGAGCAGTACTTC
CDR3 protein: CASSRGTVYEQYF
clone size: few
D gene: .
J gene: TRBJ2-7
V gene: TRBV5-6

CDR3 DNA: TGTGCCAGCAGCCAAGACCTGACAGGGGGGATCTACAATGAGCAGTTCTTC
CDR3 protein: CASSQDLTGGIYNEQFF
clone size: many
D gene: TRBD1
J gene: TRBJ2-1
V gene: TRBV14

CDR3 DNA: TGCGCCAGCAGCCCGGGTGGTAGGGGCTACGAGCAGTACTTC
CDR3 protein: CASSPGGRGYEQYF
clone size: many
D gene: .
J gene: TRBJ2-7
V gene: TRBV4-3

CDR3 DNA: TGTGCCAGCAGCGCCGGAGGGGGGGTCGACAATGAGCAGTTCTTC
CDR3 protein: CASSAGGGVDNEQFF
clone size: many
D gene: .
J gene: TRBJ2-1
V gene: TRBV9

CDR3 DNA: TGCAGTGCAACGAAGGGACAGGGGACAACACTAGGGGGGAACACTGAAGCTTTCTTT
CDR3 protein: CSATKGQGTTLGGNTEAFF
clone size: .
D gene: TRBD1
J gene: TRBJ1-1
V gene: TRBV20-1

CDR3 DNA: TGTGCCAGCAGCTCTCCCGGAAACCATCAGCCCCAGCATTTT
CDR3 protein: CASSSPGNHQPQHF
clone size: .
D gene: .
J gene: TRBJ1-5
V gene: TRBV7-2

CDR3 DNA: TGCAGCGTTGAAGATCGTCAGGTAGCGGGCCCCCAAGAGACCCAGTACTTC
CDR3 protein: CSVEDRQVAGPQETQYF
clone size: many
D gene: TRBD2
J gene: TRBJ2-5
V gene: TRBV29-1

CDR3 DNA: TGTGCCAGCAGGGAGGTCGGCGGGGGGACTGAAGCTTTCTTT
CDR3 protein: CASREVGGGTEAFF
clone size: many
D gene: .
J gene: TRBJ1-1
V gene: TRBV9

CDR3 DNA: TGCGCCAGCAGCTATGACATCTCCTACGAGCAGTACTTC
CDR3 protein: CASSYDISYEQYF
clone size: many
D gene: .
J gene: TRBJ2-7
V gene: TRBV5-1

CDR3 DNA: TGTGCCAGCAGTTTTGGCAGGGGGCCTGGAAACACCATATATTTT
CDR3 protein: CASSFGRGPGNTIYF
clone size: many
D gene: TRBD1
J gene: TRBJ1-3
V gene: TRBV12-3/TRBV12-4

CDR3 DNA: TGTGCCAGCAGCTTAGCGGGGGCCTGGACCGGGGAGCTGTTTTTT
CDR3 protein: CASSLAGAWTGELFF
clone size: few
D gene: .
J gene: TRBJ2-2
V gene: TRBV7-9

CDR3 DNA: TGTGCCAGCAGCTCCGCAGGGAATGGCTACACCTTC
CDR3 protein: CASSSAGNGYTF
clone size: few
D gene: .
J gene: TRBJ1-2
V gene: TRBV13

CDR3 DNA: TGTGCCAGCAGCCCAACTAGCGGGAGGCCCGGGGAGCTGTTTTTT
CDR3 protein: CASSPTSGRPGELFF
clone size: few
D gene: TRBD2
J gene: TRBJ2-2
V gene: TRBV7-9

CDR3 DNA: TGCAGTGCTAGAGATTGGGGGGACTACCCCTGGGGAGAGACCCAGTACTTC
CDR3 protein: CSARDWGDYPWGETQYF
clone size: many
D gene: TRBD2
J gene: TRBJ2-5
V gene: TRBV20-1

CDR3 DNA: TGCAGCGTTGTTGCTAGCGGGGGCTCCTACAATGAGCAGTTCTTC
CDR3 protein: CSVVASGGSYNEQFF
clone size: many
D gene: TRBD2
J gene: TRBJ2-1
V gene: TRBV29-1

CDR3 DNA: TGCAGTGCCTCGGACAGGGTGAACGAGCAGTACTTC
CDR3 protein: CSASDRVNEQYF
clone size: many
D gene: TRBD1
J gene: TRBJ2-7
V gene: TRBV20-1

CDR3 DNA: TGTGCCAGCAGTTTCCTCGGACAGGGCGACGAGCAGTACTTC
CDR3 protein: CASSFLGQGDEQYF
clone size: many
D gene: TRBD1
J gene: TRBJ2-7
V gene: TRBV12-3/TRBV12-4

CDR3 DNA: TGTGCCAGCAGCCCGAGGGACAGGGACGCCTACGAGCAGTACTTC
CDR3 protein: CASSPRDRDAYEQYF
clone size: many
D gene: TRBD1
J gene: TRBJ2-7
V gene: TRBV28

CDR3 DNA: TGCAGCGTCCAAAGGCAGACCCAGTACTTC
CDR3 protein: CSVQRQTQYF
clone size: many
D gene: .
J gene: TRBJ2-5
V gene: TRBV29-1

CDR3 DNA: TGTGCCAGCAGCCCCCGGCGGGAGGGCCCCACCGGGGAGCTGTTTTTT
CDR3 protein: CASSPRREGPTGELFF
clone size: .
D gene: TRBD2
J gene: TRBJ2-2
V gene: TRBV5-6

CDR3 DNA: TGTGCCAGCAGTTTTTTGTGGGCGGACGGTAGCACAGATACGCAGTATTTT
CDR3 protein: CASSFLWADGSTDTQYF
clone size: few
D gene: .
J gene: TRBJ2-3
V gene: TRBV28

CDR3 DNA: TGTGCCAGCAGTTTATTGTGGGGCACTGAAGCTTTCTTT
CDR3 protein: CASSLLWGTEAFF
clone size: many
D gene: .
J gene: TRBJ1-1
V gene: TRBV28

CDR3 DNA: TGTGCCAGCAGCTTAGGCCGTCAAGGGGGCTGGAACTATGGCTACACCTTC
CDR3 protein: CASSLGRQGGWNYGYTF
clone size: few
D gene: TRBD1
J gene: TRBJ1-2
V gene: TRBV13

CDR3 DNA: TGTGCCAGCAGTTTCTACAATGAGCAGTTCTTC
CDR3 protein: CASSFYNEQFF
clone size: many
D gene: .
J gene: TRBJ2-1
V gene: TRBV28

CDR3 DNA: TGTGCCAGCAGCCCCCGGGACAGGCCAGCCGCCCACTTT
CDR3 protein: CASSPRDRPAAHF
clone size: many
D gene: TRBD1
J gene: TRBJ1-6
V gene: TRBV12-3/TRBV12-4

CDR3 DNA: TGTGCCAGCAGCCCAAGGGGCGGCAGATCCCTCACAGATACGCAGTATTTT
CDR3 protein: CASSPRGGRSLTDTQYF
clone size: many
D gene: .
J gene: TRBJ2-3
V gene: TRBV21-1

CDR3 DNA: TGTGCCAGCAGCCCCCCGGCCCCAGATACGCAGTATTTT
CDR3 protein: CASSPPAPDTQYF
clone size: many
D gene: .
J gene: TRBJ2-3
V gene: TRBV6-1

CDR3 DNA: TGCAGTGCTAGAGATCTGGCCAGGGCGTTCTATGGCTACACCTTC
CDR3 protein: CSARDLARAFYGYTF
clone size: few
D gene: .
J gene: TRBJ1-2
V gene: TRBV20-1

CDR3 DNA: TGTGCCAGCAGTTACAGCCGAAACACCGGGGAGCTGTTTTTT
CDR3 protein: CASSYSRNTGELFF
clone size: many
D gene: .
J gene: TRBJ2-2
V gene: TRBV6-2/TRBV6-3

CDR3 DNA: TGTGCCAGCAGACCCTCGGGGGGCAACACTGAAGCTTTCTTT
CDR3 protein: CASRPSGGNTEAFF
clone size: many
D gene: .
J gene: TRBJ1-1
V gene: TRBV12-3/TRBV12-4

CDR3 DNA: TGTGCCAGCAGCCCCGACCGACAGGGGGATAGTGAAAAACTGTTTTTT
CDR3 protein: CASSPDRQGDSEKLFF
clone size: many
D gene: TRBD1
J gene: TRBJ1-4
V gene: TRBV12-3/TRBV12-4

CDR3 DNA: TGTGCCAGCAGCTTAGTTGCGGGGGCCTTCTACAATGAGCAGTTCTTC
CDR3 protein: CASSLVAGAFYNEQFF
clone size: many
D gene: .
J gene: TRBJ2-1
V gene: TRBV7-2

CDR3 DNA: TGTGCCAGCAGTTTGATCCGACTGTCGGCCTATGGCTACACCTTC
CDR3 protein: CASSLIRLSAYGYTF
clone size: many
D gene: .
J gene: TRBJ1-2
V gene: TRBV12-3/TRBV12-4

CDR3 DNA: TGTGCCAGCAGCCTAGGGTTCGATACGCAGTATTTT
CDR3 protein: CASSLGFDTQYF
clone size: many
D gene: .
J gene: TRBJ2-3
V gene: TRBV7-9

CDR3 DNA: TGCAGCGTTGAAGAGACAGGGACCACTGAAGCTTTCTTT
CDR3 protein: CSVEETGTTEAFF
clone size: many
D gene: TRBD1
J gene: TRBJ1-1
V gene: TRBV29-1

CDR3 DNA: TGTGCCAGCGGACGGGGAGCTTCGGAAAAACTGTTTTTT
CDR3 protein: CASGRGASEKLFF
clone size: many
D gene: .
J gene: TRBJ1-4
V gene: TRBV12-3/TRBV12-4

CDR3 DNA: TGTGCCAGCAGCTTAGCAGGTTCAAGCGGACAAGAGACCCAGTACTTC
CDR3 protein: CASSLAGSSGQETQYF
clone size: many
D gene: .
J gene: TRBJ2-5
V gene: TRBV7-2

CDR3 DNA: TGCGCCAGCAGCCAATTGGCCCTAGGGATCTACGAGCAGTACTTC
CDR3 protein: CASSQLALGIYEQYF
clone size: .
D gene: .
J gene: TRBJ2-7
V gene: TRBV4-1

CDR3 DNA: TGCAGCGTTGTGGCGATAGGGGGTTCTGGAAACACCATATATTTT
CDR3 protein: CSVVAIGGSGNTIYF
clone size: many
D gene: .
J gene: TRBJ1-3
V gene: TRBV29-1

CDR3 DNA: TGCGCCAGCAGCCAAGACTCCTCAATACCAAATGAGCAGTTCTTC
CDR3 protein: CASSQDSSIPNEQFF
clone size: many
D gene: .
J gene: TRBJ2-1
V gene: TRBV4-3

CDR3 DNA: TGTGCCAGCAGCGTAGGGGCCCAGGACCGATACTCTGGAAACACCATATATTTT
CDR3 protein: CASSVGAQDRYSGNTIYF
clone size: many
D gene: .
J gene: TRBJ1-3
V gene: TRBV9

CDR3 DNA: TGTGCCAGCAGTTACGGGGAAGCCCCGATTCATTTT
CDR3 protein: CASSYGEAPIHF
clone size: many
D gene: .
J gene: TRBJ1-5
V gene: TRBV6-2/TRBV6-3

CDR3 DNA: TGCGCCAGCATCCACGGGGAGCTGTTTTTT
CDR3 protein: CASIHGELFF
clone size: many
D gene: .
J gene: TRBJ2-2
V gene: TRBV5-1

CDR3 DNA: TGTGCCAGCAGCTTAGGCGACAGGGGAATGAACACTGAAGCTTTCTTT
CDR3 protein: CASSLGDRGMNTEAFF
clone size: many
D gene: TRBD1
J gene: TRBJ1-1
V gene: TRBV7-9

CDR3 DNA: TGTGCCAGCAGTTACTTTGCGGGAGGGATGGACGAGCAGTACTTC
CDR3 protein: CASSYFAGGMDEQYF
clone size: many
D gene: TRBD2
J gene: TRBJ2-7
V gene: TRBV6-5